The rows below give T cell receptor beta chains drawn from one sample of a study of CD8+CD57+ T cells in acquired aplastic anemia. MiXCR, applied by TCRdb to the reads, yields one record per CDR3 protein. This sample has around 170,000 distinct CDR3 sequences; 40% to 55% occur once, and the top ten carry 8.5% to 10%. The specimen sequenced was sorted CD4+, CD8+, or CD8+CD57+ T cells (not recorded which) from PBMCs. The receptors were gathered from a human donor with aplastic anemia. CDR3s include the opening cysteine and the closing phenylalanine or tryptophan. Each record gives: V gene, clone size, J gene, D gene, CDR3 protein, CDR3 DNA. The D gene is left open where the match is weak. Not all rows give a size; the values are once, few, many and, for expanded clones, a class.

>TRBV20-1|many|TRBJ2-2|NA
CSARAGTIGELFF
TGCAGTGCTAGAGCCGGGACAATCGGGGAGCTGTTTTTT
>TRBV11-3|many|TRBJ2-7|TRBD1
CASSLLGQLSYEQYF
TGTGCCAGCAGCTTATTGGGACAGCTCTCCTACGAGCAGTACTTC
>TRBV7-2|many|TRBJ2-2|NA
CASSPRLANTGELFF
TGTGCCAGCAGCCCCAGACTAGCGAACACCGGGGAGCTGTTTTTT
>TRBV3-1|NA|TRBJ2-7|TRBD2
CASSPDLTSGSYEQYF
TGTGCCAGCAGCCCAGACTTGACTAGCGGGAGCTACGAGCAGTACTTC
>TRBV9|NA|TRBJ2-3|TRBD1
CASSERDSSTDTQYF
TGTGCCAGCAGCGAACGGGACAGTAGCACAGATACGCAGTATTTT
>TRBV6-5|NA|TRBJ2-7|NA
CASSYRYEQYF
TGTGCCAGCAGTTACCGCTACGAGCAGTACTTC
>TRBV27|NA|TRBJ1-1|NA
CASSYRRGTEAFF
TGTGCCAGCAGTTACCGTAGAGGAACTGAAGCTTTCTTT
>TRBV11-2|many|TRBJ2-5|NA
CASSLGGGQETQYF
TGTGCCAGCAGCTTAGGAGGGGGCCAAGAGACCCAGTACTTC
>TRBV29-1|few|TRBJ2-7|TRBD1
CSVEETGHYEQYF
TGCAGCGTTGAAGAGACAGGGCACTACGAGCAGTACTTC
>TRBV12-3/TRBV12-4|many|TRBJ2-7|NA
CASSLANNYEQYF
TGTGCCAGCAGTTTAGCGAACAACTACGAGCAGTACTTC
>TRBV29-1|NA|TRBJ1-2|TRBD1
CSVGEGAGGGYTF
TGCAGCGTTGGAGAGGGTGCAGGGGGTGGCTACACCTTC
>TRBV2|many|TRBJ1-4|TRBD1
CASRDRGHVEKLFF
TGTGCCAGCAGGGACAGGGGGCACGTTGAAAAACTGTTTTTT
>TRBV2|NA|TRBJ1-5|NA
CASSQDLVNQPQHF
TGTGCCAGCAGCCAGGACTTGGTCAATCAGCCCCAGCATTTT
>TRBV20-1|many|TRBJ1-1|NA
CSARDRDGLDTEAFF
TGCAGTGCTAGAGATAGGGACGGGCTAGACACTGAAGCTTTCTTT
>TRBV7-7|once|TRBJ1-6|NA
CASSFEEISSPLHF
TGTGCTAGCAGCTTCGAGGAGATTAGTTCACCCCTCCACTTT
>TRBV12-3/TRBV12-4|NA|TRBJ2-7|TRBD2
CASGAGGAYSYEQYF
TGTGCCAGCGGGGCGGGGGGGGCATACTCCTACGAGCAGTACTTC
>TRBV24-1|many|TRBJ2-3|NA
CVTSGPDRSSDTQYF
TGTGTCACCAGTGGACCGGATCGCTCGTCGGATACGCAGTATTTT
>TRBV2|NA|TRBJ2-7|NA
CASSESGGVGEQYF
TGTGCCAGCAGTGAAAGTGGCGGGGTAGGTGAGCAGTACTTC
>TRBV19|NA|TRBJ1-1|TRBD1
CASTPNRDRETEAFF
TGTGCCAGTACCCCGAACCGGGACAGGGAAACTGAAGCTTTCTTT
>TRBV6-4|NA|TRBJ2-2|NA
CASSRDLNTGELFF
TGTGCCAGCAGCCGGGACTTAAACACCGGGGAGCTGTTTTTT
>TRBV7-2|NA|TRBJ1-6|NA
CASSVRGQGRSPLHF
TGTGCCAGCAGCGTGCGTGGTCAGGGGAGATCACCCCTCCACTTT
>TRBV19|NA|TRBJ2-7|NA
CASSRADTLYEQYF
TGTGCCAGTAGTAGGGCGGACACCCTTTACGAGCAGTACTTC
>TRBV2|few|TRBJ2-5|NA
CASRPAISQETQYF
TGTGCCAGCAGGCCAGCAATAAGCCAAGAGACCCAGTACTTC
>TRBV15|NA|TRBJ2-3|NA
CATSRGGNTDTQYF
TGTGCCACCAGCAGGGGGGGAAACACAGATACGCAGTATTTT
>TRBV5-1|NA|TRBJ2-2|NA
CASSLKETGELFF
TGCGCCAGCAGCTTGAAGGAAACCGGGGAGCTGTTTTTT
>TRBV6-4|NA|TRBJ2-1|NA
CASSAEEHNEQFF
TGTGCCAGCAGTGCGGAGGAGCACAATGAGCAGTTCTTC
>TRBV5-1|few|TRBJ2-7|NA
CASKGEYEQYF
TGCGCCAGCAAGGGTGAGTACGAGCAGTACTTC
>TRBV30|NA|TRBJ2-1|TRBD2
CAWSPGLAREQFF
TGTGCCTGGAGTCCGGGACTAGCTCGCGAGCAGTTCTTC
>TRBV10-2|NA|TRBJ2-7|NA
CASSETGRSYEQYF
TGCGCCAGCAGTGAGACAGGGCGCTCCTACGAGCAGTACTTC
>TRBV10-3|NA|TRBJ1-1|NA
CASSLVKTNTEAFF
TGTGCCAGCAGCCTAGTAAAGACCAACACTGAAGCTTTCTTT
>TRBV24-1|NA|TRBJ2-1|TRBD1
CATSDFGTGGSRNEQFF
TGTGCCACCAGTGATTTTGGCACAGGGGGCAGCCGCAATGAGCAGTTCTTC
>TRBV2|NA|TRBJ1-6|TRBD1
CASKNEGQGARF
TGTGCCAGCAAAAATGAGGGACAGGGGGCGCGCTTT
>TRBV24-1|NA|TRBJ2-1|NA
CATSDLGGDSYNEQFF
TGTGCCACCAGTGATTTGGGCGGGGACTCCTACAATGAGCAGTTCTTC
>TRBV9|many|TRBJ2-7|NA
CASSVEGGGLPSEQYF
TGTGCCAGCAGCGTAGAGGGGGGAGGGCTCCCCTCCGAGCAGTACTTC
>TRBV19|many|TRBJ2-3|TRBD2
CASSTPYKREGWDTQYF
TGTGCCAGTAGTACCCCTTATAAACGGGAGGGTTGGGATACGCAGTATTTT
>TRBV20-1|NA|TRBJ2-3|NA
CSASRGETRRSHTQYF
TGCAGTGCTAGTAGAGGGGAGACACGGCGTTCGCATACGCAGTATTTT
>TRBV9|many|TRBJ2-2|NA
CASSVRRQGTGELFF
TGTGCCAGCAGCGTCCGACGGCAGGGGACCGGGGAGCTGTTTTTT
>TRBV15|medium-sized|TRBJ1-6|NA
CATSRREDSPLHF
TGTGCCACCAGCAGGCGGGAGGATTCACCCCTCCACTTT
>TRBV7-8|NA|TRBJ2-3|TRBD1
CASSRQGTGDTQYF
TGTGCCAGCAGCCGACAGGGAACGGGGGATACGCAGTATTTT
>TRBV7-2|NA|TRBJ2-5|NA
CASSLGAETQYF
TGTGCCAGCAGCTTAGGCGCCGAGACCCAGTACTTC
>TRBV6-2/TRBV6-3|many|TRBJ2-5|NA
CASNTDGRETQYF
TGTGCCAGCAACACCGACGGACGAGAGACCCAGTACTTC
>TRBV7-9|NA|TRBJ1-6|NA
CASSSSGGPLHF
TGTGCCAGCAGCTCCTCGGGGGGACCCCTCCACTTT
>TRBV15|NA|TRBJ2-3|NA
CATSIRTVGTDTQYF
TGTGCCACCAGCATCCGGACGGTCGGCACAGATACGCAGTATTTT
>TRBV11-1|NA|TRBJ2-3|TRBD1
CASSLPGGGTDTQYF
TGTGCCAGCAGCTTACCAGGGGGCGGGACAGATACGCAGTATTTT
>TRBV6-5|many|TRBJ2-1|TRBD2
CASSPWGGDEQFF
TGTGCCAGCAGCCCATGGGGGGGAGATGAGCAGTTCTTC
>TRBV7-1|NA|TRBJ2-3|TRBD2
CASSSPTMTSGGRTDTQYF
TGTGCCAGCAGCTCGCCAACCATGACTAGCGGGGGCCGCACAGATACGCAGTATTTT
>TRBV6-1|many|TRBJ2-2|NA
CATIQGAGELFF
TGTGCCACAATACAGGGTGCCGGGGAGCTGTTTTTT
>TRBV10-1|NA|TRBJ1-2|NA
CASSESRVANYGYTF
TGCGCCAGCAGTGAGTCGAGGGTGGCTAACTATGGCTACACCTTC
>TRBV2|NA|TRBJ2-7|NA
CASSQNGDEQYF
TGCGCCAGCAGCCAAAACGGGGACGAGCAGTACTTC
>TRBV19|NA|TRBJ2-3|TRBD2
CASSMRSGVGTQYF
TGTGCCAGTAGTATGAGAAGCGGGGTGGGTACGCAGTATTTT
>TRBV5-1|many|TRBJ2-7|NA
CASSRGTPPTAYF
TGCGCCAGCAGCCGCGGGACACCTCCAACCGCGTACTTC
>TRBV19|few|TRBJ2-7|TRBD2
CASSGTNSYEQYF
TGTGCCAGTAGTGGGACTAATTCCTACGAGCAGTACTTC
>TRBV12-3/TRBV12-4|NA|TRBJ1-4|TRBD1
CASKGTDREKLFF
TGTGCCAGTAAGGGGACAGACCGAGAAAAACTGTTTTTT
>TRBV11-2|few|TRBJ1-2|NA
CASSLGGRLGLRIYGYTF
TGTGCCAGCAGCTTAGGAGGGAGATTGGGACTCCGTATCTATGGCTACACCTTC
>TRBV24-1|many|TRBJ2-7|NA
CATSDPQTTEQYF
TGTGCCACCAGTGATCCCCAGACTACCGAGCAGTACTTC
>TRBV3-1|many|TRBJ2-7|TRBD1
CASSFGQGRGQYF
TGTGCCAGCAGCTTCGGACAGGGACGGGGGCAGTACTTC
>TRBV10-1|NA|TRBJ2-7|NA
CASGESVLGPTHEQYF
TGCGCCAGCGGTGAATCGGTCCTAGGGCCCACCCACGAGCAGTACTTC
>TRBV27|NA|TRBJ2-7|NA
CACGAKDYEQYF
TGCGCCTGTGGGGCCAAGGACTACGAGCAGTACTTC
>TRBV27|many|TRBJ2-7|TRBD2
CASSRTSGALEQYF
TGTGCCAGCAGCCGGACTAGCGGAGCCCTCGAGCAGTACTTC
>TRBV2|NA|TRBJ1-1|NA
CASSGTSGFF
TGTGCCAGCAGTGGAACTAGTGGGTTCTTT